This T cell receptor beta chain was captured by sequencing in a study of shared clonotypes between healthy human individuals. Of note for this clone: The antigen is unknown.

There are 16 residues in the CDR3. The V segment lost 1 base and the J segment 3 bases; nucleotides outside the gene matches: 8. Germline assignment: CDR1 KGHSH and CDR2 LQKENI. Assay runs were performed at deep level. Sequencing was performed with immunoSEQ multiplex PCR; in TCRdb, only in-frame clones are kept and a portion is missing. The table has around 1.4 million clones, about 98.5% seen once. Study-level findings and limits: When compared with the clonotypes that were shared by all four sorted-subset donors, the non-shared clonotypes turned out to have lower generation probabilities. Among donors, the sharing of clonotypes was expected to be influenced by sequencing depth. The authors sampled blood alone, and tissue repertoires likely differ.

Sequenced material: naive CD4+ T cells sorted from blood. Subset in this sample: CD45RA+ positively selected. This sequence joins TRBV18 and TRBJ2-7, with 8 bases lining up with TRBD1. The receptor comes from a young man in good health. CDR3 bases: TGTGCCAGCTCACCACAAGCCGGGACAGGCCTCTACGAGCAGTACTTC. Translation gives CASSPQAGTGLYEQYF.